Listed below are T cell receptor beta chains from one sample, sequenced in a study of cytomegalovirus exposure and HLA in healthy donors. Only in-frame clones appear in the TCRdb table, and some are missing; sequencing was by immunoSEQ multiplex PCR. This sample has about 100,000 clones; over 55% occur once, and the top ten carry approximately 15%. The sequenced sample was PBMCs. Every receptor here comes from a woman aged 18 to 35 in good health and CMV-seropositive. The CDR3 runs from the conserved cysteine through the conserved F or W. Fields, in order: CDR3 length, V gene, CDR3 protein.

cdr3_length: 14
v_call: TRBV5-1
cdr3_aa: CASSLGGRGDTQYF

cdr3_length: 17
v_call: TRBV4-2
cdr3_aa: CASSRYSGRAGTDTQYF

cdr3_length: 14
v_call: TRBV2
cdr3_aa: CASLGRVMWETQYF

cdr3_length: 17
v_call: TRBV11-2
cdr3_aa: CASSLAKPGGGSYEQYF

cdr3_length: 14
v_call: TRBV15
cdr3_aa: CATSSGTGRDIQYF

cdr3_length: 16
v_call: TRBV5-4
cdr3_aa: CASSLVFGSVGTEAFF

cdr3_length: 14
v_call: TRBV7-2
cdr3_aa: CASSFGRGIRQQYF

cdr3_length: 14
v_call: TRBV6-5
cdr3_aa: CASSYSSGRTEAFF

cdr3_length: 15
v_call: TRBV6-6
cdr3_aa: CASSFTRDSAYGYTF

cdr3_length: 14
v_call: TRBV28
cdr3_aa: CATTIGQGNYGYTF

cdr3_length: 16
v_call: TRBV27
cdr3_aa: CASSFFPARGADTQYF

cdr3_length: 15
v_call: TRBV7-6
cdr3_aa: CASSGTSGGAYEQYF

cdr3_length: 14
v_call: TRBV19
cdr3_aa: CASTGQVDNEKLFF

cdr3_length: 14
v_call: TRBV28
cdr3_aa: CASSLGQGSYEQYF

cdr3_length: 14
v_call: TRBV6-5
cdr3_aa: CASSYDSDTGELFF

cdr3_length: 14
v_call: TRBV6-5
cdr3_aa: CASKPTVLNTEAFF

cdr3_length: 18
v_call: TRBV5-4
cdr3_aa: CASSLTGGRVTSSYEQYF

cdr3_length: 13
v_call: TRBV10-1
cdr3_aa: CASTATEKNEAFF

cdr3_length: 15
v_call: TRBV6-1
cdr3_aa: CASIHIAGVLYEQYF

cdr3_length: 14
v_call: TRBV6-1
cdr3_aa: CASRPRGVREKLFF

cdr3_length: 14
v_call: TRBV28
cdr3_aa: CASSTGQGYTEAFF

cdr3_length: 14
v_call: TRBV5-5
cdr3_aa: CASSPGTAGNTIYF

cdr3_length: 14
v_call: TRBV9
cdr3_aa: CASSVSGGADEQFF

cdr3_length: 12
v_call: TRBV11-3
cdr3_aa: CASRQNTGELFF

cdr3_length: 15
v_call: TRBV9
cdr3_aa: CASSGGDRGIETQYF

cdr3_length: 16
v_call: TRBV7-8
cdr3_aa: CASSISTSGAQETQYF

cdr3_length: 11
v_call: TRBV20-1
cdr3_aa: CSARDPRETFF

cdr3_length: 14
v_call: TRBV6-5
cdr3_aa: CASSYGQVNTEAFF

cdr3_length: 15
v_call: TRBV5-1
cdr3_aa: CASSLAGVSNQPQHF

cdr3_length: 15
v_call: TRBV5-4
cdr3_aa: CASSSTSGIGNIQYF

cdr3_length: 15
v_call: TRBV10-3
cdr3_aa: CAISKNRDRQETQYF

cdr3_length: 16
v_call: TRBV7-2
cdr3_aa: CASSLGRGGNYNEQFF

cdr3_length: 14
v_call: TRBV5-8
cdr3_aa: CASSLEDSHQPQHF

cdr3_length: 15
v_call: TRBV6-1
cdr3_aa: CASGAKGGQAGGYTF

cdr3_length: 13
v_call: TRBV6-5
cdr3_aa: CASSQRQTTEAFF